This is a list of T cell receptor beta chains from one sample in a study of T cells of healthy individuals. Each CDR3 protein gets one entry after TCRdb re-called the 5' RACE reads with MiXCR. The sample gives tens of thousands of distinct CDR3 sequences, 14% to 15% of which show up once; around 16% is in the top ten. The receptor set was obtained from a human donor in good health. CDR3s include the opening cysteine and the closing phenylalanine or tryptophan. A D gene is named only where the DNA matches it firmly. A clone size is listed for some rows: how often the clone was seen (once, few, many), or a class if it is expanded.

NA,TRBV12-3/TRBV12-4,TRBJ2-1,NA,CASSYTSLEQFF,TGTGCCAGCAGTTACACTAGCCTTGAGCAGTTCTTC
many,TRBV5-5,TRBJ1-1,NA,CASSLDWVNTEAFF,TGTGCCAGCAGCTTGGATTGGGTGAACACTGAAGCTTTCTTT
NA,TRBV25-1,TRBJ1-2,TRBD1,CASSEGQGRVYGYTF,TGTGCCAGCAGCGAAGGACAGGGTCGAGTCTATGGCTACACCTTC
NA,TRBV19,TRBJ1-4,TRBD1,CASSPGQGLTGEKLFF,TGTGCCAGTAGTCCGGGACAGGGACTCACGGGGGAAAAACTGTTTTTT
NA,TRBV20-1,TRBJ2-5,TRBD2,CSARLGLLAGKSRETQYF,TGCAGTGCTAGATTGGGGTTACTAGCGGGGAAGTCTCGGGAGACCCAGTACTTC
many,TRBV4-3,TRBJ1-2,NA,CASSQDGSSTGRGYTF,TGCGCCAGCAGCCAAGACGGATCGAGCACGGGCAGGGGCTACACCTTC
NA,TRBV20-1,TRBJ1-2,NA,CSAGGTSYGYTF,TGCAGTGCTGGTGGGACCAGCTATGGCTACACCTTC
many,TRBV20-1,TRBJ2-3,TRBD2,CSARDLASGGSTDTQYF,TGCAGTGCTAGAGATTTAGCTAGCGGAGGTAGCACAGATACGCAGTATTTT
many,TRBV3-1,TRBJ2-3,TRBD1,CASSQDEAGGSDTQYF,TGTGCCAGCAGCCAAGATGAGGCAGGGGGCTCAGATACGCAGTATTTT
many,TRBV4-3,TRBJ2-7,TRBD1,CASSQGDRGYEQYF,TGCGCCAGCAGCCAAGGCGACAGGGGTTACGAGCAGTACTTC
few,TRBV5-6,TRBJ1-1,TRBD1,CASSLDRGLVNTEAFF,TGTGCCAGCAGCTTGGACAGGGGGCTGGTGAACACTGAAGCTTTCTTT
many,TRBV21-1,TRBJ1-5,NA,CASSKKGFPKNQPQHF,TGTGCCAGCAGCAAAAAAGGGTTTCCAAAGAATCAGCCCCAGCATTTT
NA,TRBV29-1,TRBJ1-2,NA,CSVEPRRTNYGYTF,TGCAGCGTTGAACCCCGACGAACGAACTATGGCTACACCTTC
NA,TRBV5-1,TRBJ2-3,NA,CASSLEGSGTDTQYF,TGCGCCAGCAGCTTGGAAGGGTCCGGCACAGATACGCAGTATTTT
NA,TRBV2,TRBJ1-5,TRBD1,CASRGDRGNQPQHF,TGTGCCAGCAGGGGTGACAGGGGGAATCAGCCCCAGCATTTT
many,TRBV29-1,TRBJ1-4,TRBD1,CSARPGTGIEKLFF,TGCAGCGCCCGGCCCGGGACAGGAATTGAAAAACTGTTTTTT
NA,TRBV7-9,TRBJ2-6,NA,CASSLTSLAGANVLTF,TGTGCCAGCAGCTTAACTAGCCTTGCTGGGGCCAACGTCCTGACTTTC
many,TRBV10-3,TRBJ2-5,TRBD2,CAISGTSGKETQYF,TGTGCCATCAGTGGGACTAGCGGGAAAGAGACCCAGTACTTC
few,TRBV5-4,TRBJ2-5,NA,CASSLEGGGETQYF,TGTGCCAGCAGCTTGGAGGGGGGGGGAGAGACCCAGTACTTC
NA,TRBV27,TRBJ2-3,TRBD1,CASRQGPDTQYF,TGTGCCAGCAGACAGGGGCCAGATACGCAGTATTTT
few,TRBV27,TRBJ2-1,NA,CASSFGAPVTPYNEQFF,TGTGCCAGCAGTTTTGGGGCACCGGTAACGCCCTACAATGAGCAGTTCTTC
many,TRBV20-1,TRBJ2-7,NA,CSASGDSARRYEQYF,TGCAGTGCTAGCGGGGACTCGGCACGCCGCTACGAGCAGTACTTC
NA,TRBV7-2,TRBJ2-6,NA,CASSASQSGANVLTF,TGTGCCAGCAGCGCCTCACAATCTGGGGCCAACGTCCTGACTTTC
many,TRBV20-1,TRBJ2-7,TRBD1,CSARTGGALDEQYF,TGCAGTGCTAGAACAGGGGGCGCTTTGGACGAGCAGTACTTC
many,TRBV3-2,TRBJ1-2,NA,CASSQEGDTADYGYTF,TGTGCCAGCAGCCAAGAGGGAGACACCGCCGACTATGGCTACACCTTC
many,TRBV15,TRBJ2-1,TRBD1,CATSSLRTGGHEQFF,TGTGCCACCAGCAGTCTAAGGACAGGGGGCCATGAGCAGTTCTTC
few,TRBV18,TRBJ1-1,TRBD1,CASSPTGERAEAFF,TGTGCCAGCTCACCGACAGGGGAAAGAGCTGAAGCTTTCTTT
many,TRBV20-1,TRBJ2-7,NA,CSANTPGNSYEQYF,TGCAGTGCTAATACCCCGGGGAACTCCTACGAGCAGTACTTC
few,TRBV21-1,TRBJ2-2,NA,CASSKPPDRGPTGELFF,TGTGCCAGCAGCAAACCCCCTGACAGGGGGCCAACCGGGGAGCTGTTTTTT
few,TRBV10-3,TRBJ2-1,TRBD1,CAISVGGTGDRHEQFF,TGTGCCATCAGTGTGGGGGGGACAGGGGATAGGCATGAGCAGTTCTTC
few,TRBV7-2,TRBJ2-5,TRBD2,CASSSMGLAGETQYF,TGTGCCAGCAGCTCCATGGGACTAGCGGGAGAGACCCAGTACTTC
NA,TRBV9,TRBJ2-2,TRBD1,CASSVEGAFITGELFF,TGTGCCAGCAGCGTAGAGGGGGCCTTTATCACCGGGGAGCTGTTTTTT
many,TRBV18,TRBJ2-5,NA,CASSPAFRGTQYF,TGTGCCAGCTCACCCGCCTTTCGGGGGACCCAGTACTTC
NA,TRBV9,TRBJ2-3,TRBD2,CASSASTSSSAQYF,TGTGCCAGCAGCGCATCGACTAGCTCCTCCGCGCAGTATTTT
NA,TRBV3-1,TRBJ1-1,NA,CASSQTETANTEAFF,TGTGCCAGCAGCCAAACGGAGACAGCGAACACTGAAGCTTTCTTT
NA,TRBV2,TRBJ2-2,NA,CASSSTGPGELFF,TGTGCCAGCAGTTCAACAGGGCCCGGGGAGCTGTTTTTT
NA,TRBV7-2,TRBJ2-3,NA,CASSPSNTQYF,TGTGCCAGCAGCCCAAGCAATACGCAGTATTTT
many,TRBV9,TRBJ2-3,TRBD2,CASSSQISGRSPDTQYF,TGTGCCAGCAGCTCACAGATAAGCGGGAGGTCCCCAGATACGCAGTATTTT
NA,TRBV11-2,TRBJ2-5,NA,CASSFLGPSETQYF,TGTGCCAGCAGCTTTCTGGGCCCTTCGGAGACCCAGTACTTC
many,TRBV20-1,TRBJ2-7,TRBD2,CSALLAGASEQYF,TGCAGTGCCCTATTAGCGGGAGCGTCCGAGCAGTACTTC
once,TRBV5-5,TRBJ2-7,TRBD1,CASSPGQPYEQYF,TGTGCCAGCAGCCCGGGACAGCCCTACGAGCAGTACTTC
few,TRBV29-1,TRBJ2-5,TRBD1,CSVELTGNRETQYF,TGCAGCGTTGAATTGACAGGGAATAGAGAGACCCAGTACTTC
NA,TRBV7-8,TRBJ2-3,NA,CASTPSGRVTDTQYF,TGTGCCAGCACCCCCAGCGGAAGAGTCACAGATACGCAGTATTTT
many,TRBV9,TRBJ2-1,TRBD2,CASSGGLAGGSSYNEQFF,TGTGCCAGCAGCGGCGGACTAGCGGGAGGGAGCTCCTACAATGAGCAGTTCTTC
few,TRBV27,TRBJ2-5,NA,CASTVIPETQYF,TGTGCCAGCACCGTGATCCCAGAGACCCAGTACTTC
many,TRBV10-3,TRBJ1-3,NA,CAISESELRNTIYF,TGTGCCATCAGTGAGTCGGAACTCCGAAACACCATATATTTT
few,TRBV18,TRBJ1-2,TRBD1,CASSPLPGATGANYGYTF,TGTGCCAGCTCACCATTGCCCGGGGCTACAGGGGCAAACTATGGCTACACCTTC
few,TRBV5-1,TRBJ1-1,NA,CASSWGSNTEAFF,TGCGCCAGCAGCTGGGGGTCGAACACTGAAGCTTTCTTT
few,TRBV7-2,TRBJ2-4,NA,CASSLRTGQNIQYF,TGTGCCAGCAGCCTCCGGACGGGTCAAAACATTCAGTACTTC
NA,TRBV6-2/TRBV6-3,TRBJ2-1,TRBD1,CASSRNAGTGVTNEQFF,TGTGCCAGCAGTCGCAACGCCGGGACAGGGGTAACGAATGAGCAGTTCTTC
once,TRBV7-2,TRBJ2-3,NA,CASSFSPLYYQTQYF,TGTGCCAGCAGCTTCTCCCCCCTCTACTACCAAACGCAGTATTTT
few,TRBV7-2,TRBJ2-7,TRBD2,CASSLTPRLAGGHEQYF,TGTGCCAGCAGCTTAACCCCCCGACTAGCGGGAGGGCACGAGCAGTACTTC
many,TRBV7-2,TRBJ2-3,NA,CASSLSGPLDTQYF,TGTGCCAGCAGCCTCAGCGGACCCTTGGATACGCAGTATTTT